The T cell receptor beta chain under discussion was sequenced for a study of response to subunit inactivated influenza vaccine. Points from the study as a whole: A suggestion made by the authors is that each seasonal influenza vaccination recruits few new T cells.

At least ten counts were recorded for this clonotype. Its antigen is not known. TCRdb re-analysed the RT-PCR reads in MiXCR, keeping a single row per CDR3 protein. The sample records 650,000 to 800,000 distinct CDR3 sequences, approximately 15% being singletons. Germline V gene data show CDR1 as ENHRY and CDR2 as SYGVKD. The ends were cut back, 3 bases at V and 0 bases at J, with 7 bases in the middle. CDR3 size: 14 residues. The J gene is TRBJ2-3, the V gene TRBV10-3; D gene unclear. This specimen consisted of PBMCs from blood, obtained less than 15 days before vaccination. This TCR derives from a middle-aged man who received an inactivated influenza vaccine. CDR3 DNA sequence: TGTGCCATCAGTGAAGGCGGTAGCACAGATACGCAGTATTTT. It specifies CAISEGGSTDTQYF.